This T cell receptor beta chain was captured by sequencing in a study of T cell responses to AZD1222 COVID-19 vaccine. Whole-study findings and limits: The sample set comprised mostly white British donors with more females, and clonal diversity was possibly underestimated.

This CDR3 is built from 11 residues. CDR1 is GTSNPN and CDR2 is SVGIG in the germline V gene (reference sequence). V was cut by 6 bases and J by 4 bases, with 10 bases left in between. Comment on this clone: The target antigen is unknown.

Only in-frame clones appear in the TCRdb table, and some are missing; sequencing was by immunoSEQ multiplex PCR. This table has some 150,000 clones, around 89% appearing once. V usage is TRBV30 and J usage is TRBJ2-7; D is perhaps TRBD2 (5 bases). The sample was peripheral blood, taken 28 days after the second AZD1222 dose. The sequence came from an adult who received the AZD1222 COVID-19 vaccine. CDR3 protein: CACAGGYEQYF. Here the CDR3 DNA reads TGTGCCTGTGCCGGAGGTTACGAGCAGTACTTC.